Listed here are 20 T cell receptor beta chains from one sample, sequenced in a study of CD8 T cells in ankylosing spondylitis (TCRdb year 2017). The library was generated by 5' RACE. The reads were generated on an Illumina HiSeq 2500. Using fastp trimming at Q25 and MiXCR clonotype assembly, TCRdb reanalyzed the public sequencing data and kept in-frame beta chains. Entries that share a CDR3 protein sequence are merged under the most common genes and DNA. Present in this sample are 250,000 to 350,000 distinct CDR3 sequences, about 19% of which were seen just once. In total, the top ten clones hold 7.8% of the sample. The sample taken for sequencing was blood, either unsorted or a sorted T cell fraction (not recorded which). These receptors were taken from a male donor with ankylosing spondylitis or in good health (not recorded which).

At least ten counts were recorded for this clonotype. The V gene is TRBV29-1, the J gene TRBJ2-1; D gene unclear. Trimming took off 4 bases at V and 0 bases at J, with 7 bases between the two ends. The CDR3 has 13 residues. Germline V CDR1 and CDR2: SQVTM, ANQGSEA. The CDR3 loop reads CSVGSSSYNEQFF. The DNA for the CDR3 is TGCAGCGTTGGTTCTAGCTCCTACAATGAGCAGTTCTTC.

This clonotype turned up a few times. The V call is TRBV5-1, the J call TRBJ2-5; D is unclear. V dropped 4 bases and J dropped 0 bases, with 13 bases sitting between them. In germline, CDR1 is SGHRS, CDR2 YFSETQ. CDR3 length equals 15 residues. In DNA, the CDR3 is TGCGCCAGCAGCCTCGCAGGAGTACACCAAGAGACCCAGTACTTC. Protein sequence: CASSLAGVHQETQYF.

This clonotype was recorded a few times. The chain uses TRBV27 and TRBJ2-2; perhaps TRBD2 as D (6 bases). V lost 3 bases, J lost 6 bases, and 14 bases lay in between. This CDR3 has 15 residues. Per the germline V gene, CDR1 is MNHEY and CDR2 is SMNVEV (reference sequence). The DNA of the CDR3 is TGTGCCAGCAGTTTGGCGGGGATGGTTCCCGGGGAGCTGTTTTTT. Amino acids: CASSLAGMVPGELFF.

In this sample, this clonotype turned up many times. This chain uses TRBV29-1 with TRBJ2-7; D is possibly TRBD1 or TRBD2 (7 bases each). Trimming shortened V by 7 bases and J by 7 bases, and 17 bases separated the two germline ends. This CDR3 is built from 12 residues. Germline loops: CDR1 SQVTM, CDR2 ANQGSEA. The CDR3 region is CSEPAGGEEQYV. CDR3 DNA sequence: TGCAGCGAACCTGCAGGGGGGGAGGAGCAGTACGTC.

This rearrangement joins TRBV20-1 to TRBJ1-4, with 7 bases fitting TRBD1. J gave up 10 bases and V 1 base, and 9 bases lay outside the gene matches. CDR3 length equals 14 residues. Germline V gene lookup returns CDR1 DFQATT and CDR2 SNEGSKA (reference sequence). CDR3 coding DNA: TGCAGTGCTAGAGTATCAGGGGGATCCGGAAAACTGTTTTTT. The encoded protein is CSARVSGGSGKLFF.

The chain recombines TRBV24-1 with TRBJ2-2; D unclear. Germline assignment: CDR1 KGHDR and CDR2 SFDVKD. V was trimmed by 5 bases and J by 6 bases, leaving 12 bases between them. This CDR3 has 14 amino acids. In nucleotides, the CDR3 is TGTGCCACCAGTGCGGCGGTAAGGGCCGGGGAGCTGTTTTTT. It yields the protein CATSAAVRAGELFF.

This clonotype occurred a few times. The chain has TRBV6-1 and TRBJ1-5, with 10 bases matching TRBD1. V shed 5 bases, J shed 4 bases, and the junction held 8 bases outside the gene matches. The CDR3 runs to 16 residues. CDR1 and CDR2 (germline): MNHNS, SASEGT. DNA of the CDR3: TGTGCCAGCAGTCCATCCGGGACAGGGGATAATCAGCCCCAGCATTTT. It encodes CASSPSGTGDNQPQHF.

The rearrangement uses TRBV20-1 and TRBJ2-1, with a possible D match to TRBD1 (6 bases). Trimming stripped 1 base from V and 7 bases from J, with 11 bases between. Germline values: CDR1 DFQATT, CDR2 SNEGSKA (reference sequence). The CDR3 consists of 13 residues. The CDR3 region is CSARVPGTNEQFF. In DNA, the CDR3 is TGCAGTGCTAGAGTACCCGGGACAAATGAGCAGTTCTTC.

The chain employs TRBV10-3 and TRBJ2-3; TRBD2 matches at 13 bases. V shed 5 bases and J 3 bases; nucleotides not matched to a gene: 5. CDR3 length: 16 amino acids. Germline V gene sequence: CDR1 ENHRY, CDR2 SYGVKD. The CDR3 sequence is CAISKATSGGTDTQYF. In nucleotides, the CDR3 is TGTGCCATCAGTAAAGCGACTAGCGGGGGGACAGATACGCAGTATTTT.

This clonotype was picked up a small number of times. The rearrangement uses TRBV28 and TRBJ1-1; 11 bases fit TRBD1. J lost 6 bases, V lost 5 bases, and 8 bases had no gene match. Per germline, CDR1 MDHEN and CDR2 SYDVKM. The CDR3 has 15 residues. CDR3 protein: CASSPGTGGRSEAFF. The CDR3 DNA sequence: TGTGCCAGCAGTCCCGGGACAGGGGGTAGATCTGAAGCTTTCTTT.

The chain combines TRBV20-1 with TRBJ1-1; a weak D match, TRBD1 (5 bases). Germline CDR1 is DFQATT and CDR2 is SNEGSKA (reference sequence). This CDR3 comprises 14 residues. V was cut by 3 bases and J by 5 bases, with 16 bases left in between. CDR3 in DNA: TGCAGTGCTAGTGTCGGGGGACGGAGGACTGAAGCTTTCTTT. Amino acids: CSASVGGRRTEAFF.

Points on this clonotype: The CDR3 does not close with the conserved phenylalanine or tryptophan, likely indicating a read error. The chain combines TRBV10-3 with TRBJ1-4, with TRBD1 matching 8 bases. After removal of 9 bases from V and 6 bases from J, the junction contained 6 bases not matched to a gene. The CDR3 runs 13 residues. Per the germline V gene, CDR1 is ENHRY and CDR2 is SYGVKD. CDR3 amino acids: CAISGQEYEKLFL. CDR3 DNA sequence: TGTGCCATTTCGGGACAGGAATATGAAAAACTGTTTCTT.

The chain carries TRBV20-1 and TRBJ2-5; possible D gene TRBD2, 5 bases. CDR1 DFQATT and CDR2 SNEGSKA come from the germline V gene (reference sequence). CDR3 length: 15 residues. The ends were cut back, 6 bases at V and 1 base at J, with 18 bases in the middle. The CDR3 loop is CSARGPRAGQETQYF. CDR3 bases: TGCAGTGCCCGCGGGCCGCGGGCAGGCCAAGAGACCCAGTACTTC.

The chain links TRBV29-1 to TRBJ1-2; D might be TRBD1 (5 bases). This CDR3 region has 14 residues. Germline-derived CDR1 and CDR2 are SQVTM and ANQGSEA. Trimming stripped 5 bases from V and 4 bases from J, with 17 bases between. CDR3 protein: CSVRRGSSSYGYTF. For the CDR3, the DNA is TGCAGCGTTAGGAGGGGCAGTTCGTCCTATGGCTACACCTTC.

This clonotype was counted at least ten times. The chain is built from TRBV6-5 and TRBJ2-2; D is unclear. The V end was cut by 2 bases, the J end by 1 base, with 8 bases between. Germline CDR1 MNHEY, CDR2 SVGAGI. This CDR3 has 15 amino acids. The CDR3, as DNA: TGTGCCAGCAGTTACGTTGGGGAGAACACCGGGGAGCTGTTTTTT. It is translated as CASSYVGENTGELFF.

J is TRBJ2-2 and V is TRBV2, with D unresolved. Trimming removed 3 bases at V and 5 bases at J, with 10 bases between. There are 14 residues in the CDR3. CDR1 SNHLY and CDR2 FYNNEI come from the germline V gene. The CDR3 loop is CASSEHGLTGELFF. As DNA, the CDR3 is TGTGCCAGCAGTGAGCACGGGTTGACCGGGGAGCTGTTTTTT.

The chain joins TRBV4-2 to TRBJ1-3, with unresolved D. The germline V and J ends were trimmed by 0 bases and 3 bases, with 9 bases remaining between them. The CDR3 runs to 15 residues. In germline, CDR1 is LGHNA, CDR2 YNFKEQ. The CDR3 sequence: CASSQERTVGNTIYF. DNA of the CDR3: TGTGCCAGCAGCCAAGAGAGGACGGTTGGAAACACCATATATTTT.

This clonotype was recorded many times. This sequence joins TRBV20-1 and TRBJ2-5, with D tentatively TRBD1 or TRBD2 (6 bases each). The V gene's germline CDR1 is DFQATT and CDR2 SNEGSKA (reference sequence). Trimming removed 6 bases at V and 5 bases at J, with 13 bases between. The CDR3 has 12 residues. CDR3 DNA: TGCAGTGCGAGGGGGGATCTGGAGACCCAGTACTTC. It encodes CSARGDLETQYF.

The chain has TRBV20-1 and TRBJ1-2; TRBD1 might be the D (6 bases). Germline V lookup: CDR1 DFQATT, CDR2 SNEGSKA (reference sequence). The CDR3 is 16 residues long. V was clipped by 0 bases and J by 4 bases, with 18 bases between them. CDR3 bases: TGCAGTGCTAGAGATTGGAGGACAGAGCTCTTCTATGGCTACACCTTC. Encoded protein: CSARDWRTELFYGYTF.

This clonotype was observed a few times. The chain is built from TRBV19 and TRBJ1-5; D is possibly TRBD1 (5 bases). The CDR3 extends over 14 amino acids. Germline CDR1 reads LNHDA; CDR2 reads SQIVND (reference sequence). The V gene lost 6 bases and the J gene lost 1 base, with 10 bases spanning the gap. This chain's CDR3 is CASSQGWSNQPQHF. The CDR3 nucleotides are TGTGCCAGTAGCCAGGGTTGGAGCAATCAGCCCCAGCATTTT.